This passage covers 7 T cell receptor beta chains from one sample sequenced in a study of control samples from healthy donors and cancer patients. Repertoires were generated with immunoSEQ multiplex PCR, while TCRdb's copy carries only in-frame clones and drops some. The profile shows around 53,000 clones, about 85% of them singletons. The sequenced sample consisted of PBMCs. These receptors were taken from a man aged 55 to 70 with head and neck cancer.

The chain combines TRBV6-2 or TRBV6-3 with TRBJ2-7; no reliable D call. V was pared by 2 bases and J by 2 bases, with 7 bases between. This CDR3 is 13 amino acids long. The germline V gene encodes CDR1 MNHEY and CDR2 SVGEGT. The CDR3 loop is CASSYRRTYEQYF. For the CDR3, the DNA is TGTGCCAGCAGTTACCGACGTACCTACGAGCAGTACTTC.

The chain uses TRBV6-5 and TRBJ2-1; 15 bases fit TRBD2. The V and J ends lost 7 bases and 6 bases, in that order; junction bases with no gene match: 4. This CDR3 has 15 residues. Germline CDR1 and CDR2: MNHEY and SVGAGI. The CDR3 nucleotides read TGTGCCAGCAAAACGGGACTAGCGGGGGGCAATGAGCAGTTCTTC. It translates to CASKTGLAGGNEQFF.

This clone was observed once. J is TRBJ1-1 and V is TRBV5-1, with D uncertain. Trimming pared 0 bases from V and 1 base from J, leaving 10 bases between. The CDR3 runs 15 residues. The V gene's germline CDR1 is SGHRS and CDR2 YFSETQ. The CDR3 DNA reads TGCGCCAGCAGCTTGGTTCCGGGTGGGAACACTGAAGCTTTCTTT. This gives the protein CASSLVPGGNTEAFF.

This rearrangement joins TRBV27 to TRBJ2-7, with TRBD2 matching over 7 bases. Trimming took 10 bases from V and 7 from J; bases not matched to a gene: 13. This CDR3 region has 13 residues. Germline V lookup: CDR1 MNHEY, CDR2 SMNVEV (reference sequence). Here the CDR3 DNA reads TGTGCCACCCGGCGGAGTTCGGGAGGAGAGCAGTACTTC. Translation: CATRRSSGGEQYF.

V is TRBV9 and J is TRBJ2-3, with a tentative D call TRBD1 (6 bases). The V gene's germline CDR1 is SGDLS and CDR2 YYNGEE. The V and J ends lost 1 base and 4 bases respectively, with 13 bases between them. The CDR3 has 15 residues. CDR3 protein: CASSVLGGFADTQYF. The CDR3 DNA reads TGTGCCAGCAGCGTACTAGGGGGTTTCGCAGATACGCAGTATTTT. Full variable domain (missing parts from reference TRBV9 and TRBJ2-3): DSGVTQTPKHLITATGQRVTLRCSPRSGDLSVYWYQQSLDQGLQFLIQYYNGEERAKGNILERFSAQQFPDLHSELNLSSLELGDSALYFCASSVLGGFADTQYFGPGTRLTVL.

The CDR3 DNA sequence: TGTGCCAGCAGCTTCTCTGGGGCCTCCTATGGCTACACCTTC. Its translation is CASSFSGASYGYTF. The chain is built from TRBV7-2 and TRBJ1-2, with D possibly being TRBD1 (5 bases). V lost 3 bases, J lost 4 bases, and 12 bases lay in between. The CDR3 length is 14 residues. The germline CDR1 and CDR2 sequences are SGHTA and FQGNSA.

The CDR3 is CASSQDISWYEQYF. In DNA, the CDR3 is TGTGCCAGCAGCCAAGACATTAGTTGGTACGAGCAGTACTTC. V is TRBV14 and J is TRBJ2-7; D gene unclear. Germline assignment: CDR1 SGHDN and CDR2 FVKESK. CDR3 length: 14 residues. The V end was cut by 0 bases, the J end by 4 bases, with 10 bases between.